This is a list of T cell receptor beta chains from one sample in a study of radiation and T cells in renal cell carcinoma. The data were produced by immunoSEQ multiplex PCR, yet TCRdb's version contains in-frame clones alone and is incomplete. The repertoire holds some 150,000 clones, around four fifths seen once, with under 25% in the top ten. The specimen was blood, collected from a patient whose treatment included radiotherapy and nephrectomy. The receptor source for this set is a woman in her 50s with renal cell carcinoma. Both conserved end residues are part of each CDR3. Size values are once, few and many counts, or a class for expanded clones, and some rows have none.

CASSRDRANSGEQYF | TRBV6-1 | -
CASSFGASYQETQYF | TRBV5-4 | -
CASSNRWDYGYTF | TRBV18 | -
CSVIRGGEKLFF | TRBV29-1 | -
CSARAYGYTF | TRBV20-1 | few
CASTSDGGNQPQHF | TRBV2 | once
CASSLGPNNEQFF | TRBV4-3 | few
CATSSYNEQFF | TRBV5-4 | -
CASSFRTRRTDTQYF | TRBV7-2 | -
CASRVAGSYEQYF | TRBV7-2 | -
CASSVARNEETQYF | TRBV25-1 | once
CASSLNPRPGGEQFF | TRBV5-4 | -
CASSLNRGLTGELFF | TRBV7-3 | few
CASRSGHTNTGELFF | TRBV6-5 | few
CASRQNPYGYTF | TRBV6-5 | -
CASSLARDGVTYEQYF | TRBV5-4 | once
CASSFRGQDNQPQHF | TRBV11-3 | -
CASNPLYQETQYF | TRBV2 | few
CASSQDLSRAYNSPLHF | TRBV4-3 | -
CASSQTGDTDTQYF | TRBV4-2 | -
CASSLSQGIETQYF | TRBV5-4 | -
CASSAGGSMNTEAFF | TRBV2 | -
CASSPYQGENTEAFF | TRBV19 | -
CAIRRGGETEAFF | TRBV10-3 | -
CAGRMGTGYGYTF | TRBV30 | many
CASSSPVGGGPYEQYF | TRBV5-4 | -
CASSLVNTEAFF | TRBV28 | -
CASSLFREVHTNYGYTF | TRBV13 | once
CAWSFGQGAQGYTF | TRBV30 | -
CASSSPGLFYNEQFF | TRBV9 | -
CAISEYKDAEAFF | TRBV10-3 | -
CASSLDGANEQFF | TRBV7-8 | -
CASSIGGIWTEAFF | TRBV19 | -
CASRPGTGGSQQYF | TRBV6-5 | -
CASSPRGGAYSPLHF | TRBV9 | -
CASMFSGRTGANVLTF | TRBV5-6 | -
CAANEDREVEQYF | TRBV2 | -
CASSSRQGEGYTF | TRBV7-2 | -
CASSKGALRSYEQYF | TRBV21-1 | -
CASSLGRGLANTGELFF | TRBV5-1 | -
CASSFQGVGQPQHF | TRBV7-2 | -
CAIKSDREETQYF | TRBV10-3 | -
CASSVAQGGRARDEQFF | TRBV9 | -
CASTPGLAGHNEQFF | TRBV11-2 | -
CASSDRGAYEQYF | TRBV10-1 | once
CAISENNEQFF | TRBV10-3 | -
CASSQDVTLGETQYF | TRBV14 | -
CASSFLAGATEQYF | TRBV7-9 | -
CAISVRGENGYTF | TRBV10-3 | -
CASQQGYEQYF | TRBV6-5 | -
CASSLGSSADTQYF | TRBV7-2 | -
CAVRGPSGNTIYF | TRBV6-1 | -